These T cell receptor beta chains were read from a single sample in a study of T cells in pancreatic ductal adenocarcinoma. The repertoire was sequenced with immunoSEQ multiplex PCR; TCRdb's copy has only in-frame clones and lacks some. The sample has over 100,000 clones, roughly 96% seen once. Sample: PBMCs. These receptors were collected from a human donor with pancreatic ductal adenocarcinoma. Each CDR3 is given with its conserved first and last residue. D genes are given only for firm matches. Size is stated for part of the rows, as once, few or many counts, or as a class when the clone is expanded.

- TRBJ1-2 TRBV6-5 TRBD1 TGTGCCAGCAGTTACTTCGGGACAGGCTCCACTGGCTACACCTTC CASSYFGTGSTGYTF
once TRBJ2-5 TRBV4-1 TRBD2 TGCGCCAGCAGCCACAGAGCCGGACTAGCGGGAGGAGAGACCCAGTACTTC CASSHRAGLAGGETQYF
- TRBJ2-3 TRBV29-1 - TGCAGCGCTATACTAGCCGGCACAGATACGCAGTATTTT CSAILAGTDTQYF
once TRBJ2-5 TRBV15 - TGTGCCACCAGCAGAGAGGTCAGGCAAGAGACCCAGTACTTC CATSREVRQETQYF
- TRBJ2-2 TRBV21-1 - TGTGCCAGACTTATCGGAGCCGGGGAGCTGTTTTTT CARLIGAGELFF
- TRBJ2-7 TRBV5-6 - TGTGCCAGCAGCTTTAGCGGCGAGCAGTACTTC CASSFSGEQYF
- TRBJ1-3 TRBV28 TRBD1 TGTGCCAGCAGTTCCCCGGGACAGAGCTCTGGAAACACCATATATTTT CASSSPGQSSGNTIYF
once TRBJ2-7 TRBV18 - TGTGCCAGCTCACCACCCTCGTTCCCCTACGAGCAGTACTTC CASSPPSFPYEQYF
- TRBJ1-5 TRBV28 - TGTGCCAGCAGCAATAATCAGCCCCAGCATTTT CASSNNQPQHF
- TRBJ2-1 TRBV29-1 - TGCAGCGTTGAGCGGAGCTACAATGAGCAGTTCTTC CSVERSYNEQFF
- TRBJ2-7 TRBV6-1 - TGTGCCAGCACTCGCGAGGTTCTATACGAGCAGTACTTC CASTREVLYEQYF
- TRBJ2-7 TRBV30 - TGTGCCTGGAGTCGTGGACAGCTACCGCCGGGGCAGTACTTC CAWSRGQLPPGQYF
once TRBJ2-2 TRBV19 - TGTGCCACCCCTATGAACCCGAACACCGGGGAGCTGTTTTTT CATPMNPNTGELFF
- TRBJ1-2 TRBV4-1 - TGCGCCAGCAGCCAAGCGCCACAAGGCGCGGATGGCTACACCTTC CASSQAPQGADGYTF
- TRBJ2-7 TRBV5-1 TRBD2 TGCGCCAGCAGCTTGGCGGGAGGCGCCAGCTACGAGCAGTACTTC CASSLAGGASYEQYF
- TRBJ2-7 TRBV30 - TGTGCCTGGAGTGTCGGCAGGGGCTACGAGCAGTACTTC CAWSVGRGYEQYF
- TRBJ2-1 TRBV10-3 TRBD2 TGTGCCATCAGAGCCGGGACTAGCGGTTATGAGCAGTTCTTC CAIRAGTSGYEQFF
- TRBJ2-1 TRBV19 TRBD2 TGTGCCAGTAGTACCCTAGCGGGAGAAAGCTCCTACAATGAGCAGTTCTTC CASSTLAGESSYNEQFF
- TRBJ2-7 TRBV27 TRBD1 TGTGCCAGCAGTTTGCGCACAGGGGGCTACGAGCAGTACTTC CASSLRTGGYEQYF
once TRBJ2-1 TRBV7-8 TRBD2 TGTGCCAGCAGCACCCCGACTAGCGGGGTTCCCTACAATGAGCAGTTCTTC CASSTPTSGVPYNEQFF
- TRBJ1-1 TRBV15 - TGTGCCACCAGCAGGAAGAATACAGCAGGGAAGAAAAACACTGAAGCTTTCTTT CATSRKNTAGKKNTEAFF
- TRBJ2-1 TRBV4-3 - TGCGCCAGCAGCCACGATTACGGACAGCGCAACAATGAGCAGTTCTTC CASSHDYGQRNNEQFF
- TRBJ2-1 TRBV7-2 TRBD2 TGTGCCAGCAGCTTAAGGCTAGCGGGAGCGGGTGAGCAGTTCTTC CASSLRLAGAGEQFF
- TRBJ2-2 TRBV5-1 - TGCGCCAGCAGCGACTTGGCGCACGGCGGGGAGCTGTTTTTT CASSDLAHGGELFF
- TRBJ2-6 TRBV6-5 - TGTGCCAGCAGTCTACTGTACTCTGGGGCCAACGTCCTGACTTTC CASSLLYSGANVLTF
- TRBJ1-4 TRBV11-2 TRBD1 TGTGCCAGCAACCCAGGGGGGCTACGAAAGCGTGAAAAACTGTTTTTT CASNPGGLRKREKLFF
- TRBJ2-3 TRBV4-2 - TGTGCCAGCAGCCAAGTCCAGGGAGGAACTAGCACAGATACGCAGTATTTT CASSQVQGGTSTDTQYF
- TRBJ2-5 TRBV4-2 TRBD1 TGTGCCAGCAGCCAAGGAGAGGGGGCCGAGACCCAGTACTTC CASSQGEGAETQYF